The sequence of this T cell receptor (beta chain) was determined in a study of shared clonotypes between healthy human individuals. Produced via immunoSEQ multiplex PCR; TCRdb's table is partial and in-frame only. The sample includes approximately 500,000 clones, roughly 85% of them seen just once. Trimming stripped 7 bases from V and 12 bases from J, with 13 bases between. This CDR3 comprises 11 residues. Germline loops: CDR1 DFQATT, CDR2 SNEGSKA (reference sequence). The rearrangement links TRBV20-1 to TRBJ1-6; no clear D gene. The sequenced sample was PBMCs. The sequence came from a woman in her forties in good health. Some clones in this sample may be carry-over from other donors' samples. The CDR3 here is CSGGSSGPLHF. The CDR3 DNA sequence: TGCAGTGGGGGTAGTAGTGGACCCCTCCACTTT.